This passage covers 9 T cell receptor beta chains from one sample sequenced in a study of CD8+CD57+ T cells in acquired aplastic anemia. Using genomic DNA as the template, TCR beta VDJ and CDR3 profiling was carried out. TCRdb independently ran MiXCR on the reads; one entry per CDR3 protein. The table records hundreds of thousands of distinct CDR3 sequences, just under 70% of them present only once. Material for sequencing was sorted CD4+, CD8+, or CD8+CD57+ T cells (not recorded which) from PBMCs. The receptors here all came from a human donor in good health, serving as a control.

This clonotype came up many times. The V gene is TRBV19, the J gene TRBJ1-5, with D unresolved. Trimming removed 7 bases from V and 5 bases from J, with 12 bases in between. The CDR3 totals 13 residues. Germline V gene data show CDR1 as LNHDA and CDR2 as SQIVND (reference sequence). The DNA for the CDR3 is TGTGCCAGTACCTTCGACAAGTATCAGCCCCAGCATTTT. This codes for CASTFDKYQPQHF.

The chain links TRBV2 to TRBJ1-1; the D is unclear. V was pared by 7 bases and J by 5 bases, with 14 bases between. Germline assignment: CDR1 SNHLY and CDR2 FYNNEI. CDR3 length: 13 residues. In DNA, the CDR3 is TGTGCCAGCACCGCCCCGAGAGAGACTGAAGCTTTCTTT. The encoded protein is CASTAPRETEAFF.

On this clonotype itself: A read error may produce the germline difference seen at one junction end. The chain recombines TRBV5-1 with TRBJ1-4, with 11 positions matching TRBD1. The last part of the DNA fits TRBJ1-1 better; the J call may be wrong. The germline V gene has CDR1 SGHRS and CDR2 YFSETQ. This CDR3 contains 16 residues. CDR3 amino acids: CASSLEGQGGNTEAFF. The DNA for the CDR3 is TGTGCCAGCAGCTTAGAGGGACAGGGGGGGAACACTGAAGCTTTCTTT.

This clonotype was found many times. The gene calls are TRBV4-2 and TRBJ2-7; 9 nucleotides line up with TRBD2. This CDR3 spans 15 amino acids. J gave up 2 bases and V 0 bases, and 2 bases lay outside the gene matches. From germline, CDR1 is LGHNA and CDR2 YNFKEQ. DNA of the CDR3: TGTGCCAGCAGCCAAGATGGCGGGGGGGCCTACGAGCAGTACTTC. This gives the protein CASSQDGGGAYEQYF.

Concerning this clonotype: The junction differs from germline at one of its ends, possibly a read error. The rearrangement links TRBV5-1 to TRBJ1-1; tentative D call: TRBD1 (6 bases). CDR1 and CDR2 (germline): SGHRS, YFSETQ. The CDR3 contains 15 residues. As DNA, the CDR3 is TGTGCCAGCATCATGGGGGGAGGGGGGTACACTGAAGCTTTCTTT. Translated: CASIMGGGGYTEAFF.

This clonotype has ten or more counts. The chain recombines TRBV19 with TRBJ1-1; TRBD1 is a possible D gene (5 bases). V gave up 6 bases and J gave up 4 bases, with 15 bases separating them. This CDR3 is 14 amino acids long. Germline CDR1 and CDR2: LNHDA and SQIVND (reference sequence). The chain's CDR3 is CASSPGRMSTEAFF. DNA for the CDR3: TGTGCCAGTAGCCCAGGGAGAATGAGCACTGAAGCTTTCTTT.

As concerns this clonotype: A much larger clone lies a single base off, so this may be a read error. The gene calls are TRBV4-3 and TRBJ1-2; D not resolved. Germline assignment: CDR1 LGHNA and CDR2 YSLEER. This CDR3 comprises 14 residues. The CDR3 DNA reads as TGCGCCAGCAGCCAAGAACACTTTAGGTATGGCCACACCTTC. This translates into CASSQEHFRYGHTF.

This clonotype was picked up a small number of times. V usage is TRBV2 and J usage is TRBJ1-1; D is perhaps TRBD1 (6 bases). CDR1 is SNHLY and CDR2 is FYNNEI in the germline V gene. The CDR3 length is 14 residues. V lost 10 bases and J 2 bases, leaving 17 bases between the germline ends. CDR3 DNA sequence: TGTGCCACCATTCACGGGACACTCAACACTGAAGCTTTCTTT. This sequence encodes CATIHGTLNTEAFF.

With respect to this clonotype: Germline is not matched at one junction end, which may reflect a read error. V gene TRBV7-9 combines with J gene TRBJ2-3; 8 positions agree with TRBD2. CDR1 is SEHNR, CDR2 FQNEAQ, per germline (reference sequence). CDR3 length: 14 residues. The CDR3 reads CASSLDSSGGETQF. The CDR3 coding sequence is TGTGCCAGCAGCTTAGATTCGAGCGGGGGAGAGACCCAGTTT.